The clone carrying this T cell receptor (beta chain) was seen only a few times. Its antigen is still unknown. This sample was taken from a study of T-cell memory formation after mild COVID-19. Study findings and constraints: The authors did not confirm SARS-CoV-2 specificity of second-wave clones peaking day 37.

The CDR3 has 15 residues. Germline CDR1 DFQATT, CDR2 SNEGSKA (reference sequence). J was trimmed by 1 base and V by 4 bases; bases with no gene match: 5. 5'RACE primed from the constant segment yielded TCR alpha and TCR beta cDNA libraries bearing sample barcodes and UMIs. MiXCR was run by TCRdb on the 5' RACE reads, yielding one entry per CDR3 protein. Found here are approximately 340,000 distinct CDR3 sequences, around 13% of them singletons; the top ten hold about 20%. The TCR sequence derives from a man aged 18 to 30 who had mild COVID-19 (a few samples of this study predate the infection). Cell type and time point are not known. Source material: PBMCs or a T cell subset sorted from them (not recorded which). The chain joins TRBV20-1 to TRBJ2-5; 11 bases line up with TRBD2. The CDR3 region is CSATDTSGGQETQYF. The CDR3 DNA sequence: TGCAGTGCTACCGATACTAGCGGGGGCCAAGAGACCCAGTACTTC.